The 15 T cell receptor beta chains below all came from one sample that was sequenced in a study of PD-1 blockade in classical Hodgkin lymphoma. Some clones are missing from TCRdb's copy, which holds only in-frame ones; the method was immunoSEQ multiplex PCR. The sample carries some 30,000 clones, about 94% recorded once. Time point described: cycle 4 day 1 (C4D1), after 6 weeks of nivolumab. All patients relapsed after autologous stem cell transplantation, and brentuximab vedotin exposure varied. By magnetic negative selection, CD4+ T cells were purified from thawed PBMCs. Sequenced material: CD4+ T cells from blood, taken before the fourth cycle of nivolumab. These receptors came from a human donor with classical Hodgkin lymphoma.

CDR3 nucleotide sequence: TGCGCCAGCAGTAGCACACCCGGGACAGGGCATCAAGCTTTCTTT. Encoded protein: CASSSTPGTGHQAFF. This sequence joins TRBV10-1 and TRBJ1-1; 9 bases align to TRBD1. There are 15 residues in the CDR3. Germline values: CDR1 WNHNN, CDR2 SYGVQD (reference sequence). V trimming: 5 bases; J trimming: 9 bases; junction bases outside the gene matches: 13.

This clone was seen a single time. The rearrangement uses TRBV19 and TRBJ2-7; TRBD2 agrees at 7 bases. The germline V gene has CDR1 LNHDA and CDR2 SQIVND (reference sequence). CDR3 length: 14 residues. The V and J ends lost 4 bases and 7 bases, in that order; junction bases with no gene match: 10. DNA of the CDR3: TGTGCCAGTAGTAGGGGACTAACAACGGGGGAGCAGTACTTC. Its protein is CASSRGLTTGEQYF.

This clone has more than one count but fewer than ten. This chain links TRBV19 with TRBJ2-2, with D possibly TRBD2 on 6 matching bases. This CDR3 spans 15 amino acids. Germline V gene data show CDR1 as LNHDA and CDR2 as SQIVND (reference sequence). Trimming took 8 bases from V and 2 from J, leaving 15 bases between them. In nucleotides, the CDR3 is TGTGCCAGTCGGGAAGGTAGCGGTAACACCGGGGAGCTGTTTTTT. It yields the protein CASREGSGNTGELFF.

The rearrangement links TRBV5-1 to TRBJ1-5; TRBD1 is a possible D gene (5 bases). The CDR3 totals 14 residues. CDR1 and CDR2 (germline): SGHRS, YFSETQ. V was trimmed by 3 bases and J by 6 bases, leaving 13 bases between them. DNA for the CDR3: TGCGCCAGCAGCTGGGGCGCGGAGGGTCAGCCCCAGCATTTT. Translating it yields CASSWGAEGQPQHF.

In nucleotides, the CDR3 is TGTGCCAGCAGCGTAGTAGGGGGTGAGCAGTTCTTC. This sequence encodes CASSVVGGEQFF. The rearrangement links TRBV9 to TRBJ2-1; D perhaps matches TRBD1 (6 bases). V lost 0 bases to trimming and J lost 9 bases, with 7 bases between them. Germline V gene sequence: CDR1 SGDLS, CDR2 YYNGEE. This CDR3 has 12 amino acids.

The chain combines TRBV5-1 with TRBJ2-3, with no clear D. The V end was cut by 2 bases, the J end by 7 bases, with 14 bases between. The CDR3 consists of 14 residues. The germline gives CDR1 SGHRS, CDR2 YFSETQ. In nucleotides, the CDR3 is TGCGCCAGCAGCTTCGGCGAGGTTCTTAATACGCAGTATTTT. This translates into CASSFGEVLNTQYF.

V is TRBV5-1 and J is TRBJ1-3, with TRBD1 as a possible D gene (5 bases). V gave up 0 bases and J gave up 8 bases, with 21 bases separating them. The germline V gene encodes CDR1 SGHRS and CDR2 YFSETQ. The CDR3 length is 17 residues. CDR3 DNA: TGCGCCAGCAGCTTGGGAGGGGAGTTCCCCCCTCGGGACACCATATATTTT. Its translation is CASSLGGEFPPRDTIYF.

The rearrangement links TRBV10-3 to TRBJ2-5; TRBD2 matches 7 bases. Germline V CDR1 and CDR2: ENHRY, SYGVKD. This CDR3 is 12 amino acids long. Trimming removed 8 bases from V and 3 bases from J; junction bases left unmatched: 3. Here the CDR3 reads CAIGAGEETQYF. The CDR3 DNA is TGTGCCATCGGGGCGGGAGAAGAGACCCAGTACTTC.

The V gene is TRBV30, the J gene TRBJ2-1; D might be TRBD2 (5 bases). The CDR3 has 13 residues. V was pared by 1 base and J by 6 bases, with 10 bases between. The germline V gene encodes CDR1 GTSNPN and CDR2 SVGIG (reference sequence). The CDR3 DNA reads TGTGCCTGGAGTGCCTTGGGGAGCAATGAGCAGTTCTTC. This gives the protein CAWSALGSNEQFF. Full variable domain (remainder filled in from reference TRBV30 and TRBJ2-1): SQTIHQWPATLVQPVGSPLSLECTVEGTSNPNLYWYRQAAGRGLQLLFYSVGIGQISSEVPQNLSASRPQDRQFILSSKKLLLSDSGFYLCAWSALGSNEQFFGPGTRLTVL.

This clone appeared a few times. This chain joins TRBV6-6 and TRBJ1-2; 10 nucleotides match TRBD1. V was pared by 5 bases and J by 3 bases, with 3 bases of the junction left unmatched. The CDR3 is made up of 14 amino acids. Germline lookup yields CDR1 MNHNY and CDR2 SVGAGI (reference sequence). CDR3 loop: CASSGTGEDYGYTF. Written as DNA, the CDR3 is TGTGCCAGCAGTGGGACAGGGGAGGACTATGGCTACACCTTC.

The sample holds one count of this clone. This chain links TRBV14 with TRBJ2-2; the D is unclear. Trimming shortened V by 1 base and J by 3 bases, and 3 bases separated the two germline ends. Germline V gene lookup returns CDR1 SGHDN and CDR2 FVKESK. The CDR3 is 13 amino acids. CDR3 sequence (DNA): TGTGCCAGCAGCCAAGGGTACACCGGGGAGCTGTTTTTT. This encodes CASSQGYTGELFF. The complete variable domain, with remaining parts taken from reference TRBV14 and TRBJ2-2, reads EAGVTQFPSHSVIEKGQTVTLRCDPISGHDNLYWYRRVMGKEIKFLLHFVKESKQDESGMPNNRFLAERTGGTYSTLKVQPAELEDSGVYFCASSQGYTGELFFGEGSRLTVL.

This chain's CDR3 is CASSRFGSGNTIYF. The CDR3, as DNA: TGTGCCAGCAGTCGGTTCGGGTCTGGAAACACCATATATTTT. The chain carries TRBV4-2 and TRBJ1-3; D ambiguous. Germline V gene data show CDR1 as LGHNA and CDR2 as YNFKEQ. This CDR3 has 14 residues. Trimming left V 6 bases short and J 1 base short, with 10 bases between.

J is TRBJ2-1 and V is TRBV25-1; TRBD1 matches at 10 bases. The ends lost 7 bases at V and 10 bases at J; junction bases unmatched: 10. There are 14 residues in the CDR3. Germline CDR1 is MGHDK and CDR2 is SYGVNS. CDR3 in DNA: TGTGCCAGCACTCCGACAGGGGGCTATGAGGAGCAGTTCTTC. It translates to CASTPTGGYEEQFF.

The rearrangement joins TRBV21-1 to TRBJ2-7; TRBD1 is the table's D call and was not checked against the DNA. TRBV21-1 is marked as a pseudogene. This CDR3 is 20 amino acids long. In nucleotides, the CDR3 is TGTGCCAGCAGCCCCATGGCGACTGGGGCGCTTTATATGGATTCGTTCGAGCAGTACTTC. This codes for CASSPMATGALYMDSFEQYF.

This clone showed up just once. The rearrangement joins TRBV30 to TRBJ1-5, with TRBD1 matching 8 bases. V lost 5 bases to trimming and J lost 7 bases; unmatched junction nucleotides: 4. Germline CDR1 is GTSNPN and CDR2 is SVGIG (reference sequence). The CDR3 is made up of 12 amino acids. CDR3 in DNA: TGTGCCTGGGGACAGGGAGAACAGCCCCAGCATTTT. It specifies CAWGQGEQPQHF.